These 18 T cell receptor beta chains share one sample of origin, sequenced in a study of blood T cells in healthy people across ages. Primed by a sample-barcoded 5' primer and a J-beta primer mix, a second PCR proceeded for about 7 to 12 cycles. TCRdb passed the 5' RACE reads through MiXCR, listing each CDR3 protein once. The sample contains around 1,800,000 distinct CDR3 sequences, roughly two fifths of which appear only once. Sequenced input: blood. Receptors originate from a human donor in good health.

This clonotype has only a few counts. The rearrangement uses TRBV7-2 and TRBJ2-1, with 9 positions matching TRBD1. Germline assignment: CDR1 SGHTA and CDR2 FQGNSA. The CDR3 covers 15 residues. The V gene end was trimmed by 8 bases and the J gene end by 7 bases; junction bases not matched to a gene: 12. CDR3 residues: CASGWDRVFSNEQFF. The CDR3 coding sequence is TGTGCCAGCGGATGGGACAGGGTATTCTCAAATGAGCAGTTCTTC.

This clonotype appeared once. V gene TRBV29-1 combines with J gene TRBJ1-1, with D unresolved. V dropped 4 bases and J dropped 1 base, with 13 bases sitting between them. CDR3 length equals 14 residues. Germline CDR1 reads SQVTM; CDR2 reads ANQGSEA. This CDR3 reads CSVVFNSPNTEAFF. The CDR3 DNA is TGCAGCGTTGTCTTTAACAGCCCGAACACTGAAGCTTTCTTT. Supplemented by reference TRBV29-1 and TRBJ1-1, the full variable domain reads SAVISQKPSRDICQRGTSLTIQCQVDSQVTMMFWYRQQPGQSLTLIATANQGSEATYESGFVIDKFPISRPNLTFSTLTVSNMSPEDSSIYLCSVVFNSPNTEAFFGQGTRLTVV.

A few counts support this clonotype. The chain couples TRBV29-1 to TRBJ1-1; D perhaps matches TRBD1 (6 bases). The germline CDR1 and CDR2 sequences are SQVTM and ANQGSEA. This CDR3 has 13 residues. V was cut by 6 bases and J by 1 base, with 12 bases left in between. The CDR3, as DNA: TGCAGCGTCGCGGGACACCCGAACACTGAAGCTTTCTTT. It is translated as CSVAGHPNTEAFF.

As for this clonotype: A single base separates this from a much larger clone, so it may be a read error. The rearrangement joins TRBV20-1 to TRBJ2-7; TRBD2 agrees at 8 bases. This CDR3 contains 13 residues. Germline V CDR1 and CDR2: DFQATT, SNEGSKA (reference sequence). This CDR3 reads CGARGGGDHEQYF. CDR3 sequence (DNA): TGCGGTGCTCGGGGGGGCGGGGACCACGAGCAGTACTTC.

This clonotype was detected many times. CDR3 protein: CASSSYGGITDTQYF. CDR3 nucleotide sequence: TGTGCCAGCAGTTCCTACGGGGGTATCACAGATACGCAGTATTTT. The chain is built from TRBV7-2 and TRBJ2-3; tentatively, D is TRBD2 (6 bases). The CDR3 is 15 residues long. The V gene's germline CDR1 is SGHTA and CDR2 FQGNSA. Trimming removed 6 bases from V and 2 bases from J, with 15 bases in between.

The chain is built from TRBV10-3 and TRBJ2-3, with 8 bases lining up with TRBD2. Losses at the gene ends were 6 bases for V and 0 bases for J; bases not matched to a gene: 8. Germline values: CDR1 ENHRY, CDR2 SYGVKD. The CDR3 is made up of 16 amino acids. CDR3: CAIREAGAYSTDTQYF. CDR3 nucleotides: TGTGCCATCAGGGAAGCGGGGGCTTATAGCACAGATACGCAGTATTTT.

The rearrangement links TRBV28 to TRBJ2-5; a weak D match, TRBD1 (6 bases). V lost 3 bases and J 5 bases, leaving 13 bases between the germline ends. Germline CDR1 reads MDHEN; CDR2 reads SYDVKM. The CDR3 covers 14 residues. The CDR3 nucleotides read TGTGCCAGCAGTTTTTACAGGGAATTGGAGACCCAGTACTTC. This translates into CASSFYRELETQYF.

This chain uses TRBV12-3 or TRBV12-4 with TRBJ2-1; 7 nucleotides agree with TRBD1. V shed 3 bases and J 4 bases; nucleotides not matched to a gene: 12. The CDR3 has 17 amino acids. The CDR3 protein is CASSFWATGKNYNEQFF. The CDR3 DNA sequence: TGTGCCAGCAGTTTTTGGGCGACAGGGAAGAATTACAATGAGCAGTTCTTC.

J is TRBJ2-4 and V is TRBV6-2 or TRBV6-3; D might be TRBD1 (6 bases). Matching the DNA end better, TRBJ2-7 makes the J call doubtful. Looked up from germline, CDR1 is MNHEY and CDR2 is SVGEGT. The CDR3 consists of 12 residues. The CDR3 DNA reads TGTGCCACCAAGGACAGAAACAGCGAGCAGTACTTC. Its translation: CATKDRNSEQYF.

This clonotype was seen a handful of times. This sequence joins TRBV6-5 and TRBJ1-2; D remains unclear. CDR1 and CDR2 from the germline V gene are MNHEY and SVGAGI. The CDR3 spans 13 residues. With 4 bases removed from V and 5 bases from J, the gap between germline ends came to 11 bases. As DNA, the CDR3 is TGTGCCAGCAGTTCGCGGACGGAATATGGCTACACCTTC. It encodes CASSSRTEYGYTF.

V usage is TRBV5-1 and J usage is TRBJ2-5; D is unresolved. Germline loops: CDR1 SGHRS, CDR2 YFSETQ. V lost 4 bases and J lost 4, with 14 bases in between. The CDR3 consists of 14 residues. CDR3 coding DNA: TGCGCCAGCAGCACTACGACCCCTCTAGAGACCCAGTACTTC. Its translation is CASSTTTPLETQYF.

Comment on this clonotype: A much larger clone differs from this one at a single base, so this may be a read error. The rearrangement joins TRBV6-6 to TRBJ2-6; the match to TRBD1 covers 7 bases. From germline, CDR1 is MNHNY and CDR2 SVGAGI (reference sequence). This CDR3 comprises 16 residues. The CDR3 sequence is CASSFNRGSGTNVLTF. CDR3 DNA sequence: TGTGCCAGCAGTTTTAACAGGGGTTCTGGGACCAACGTCCTGACTTTC.

This clonotype was seen many times. A read error may produce the germline difference seen at one junction end. The J gene is TRBJ2-5, the V gene TRBV7-2; D not resolved. Germline loops: CDR1 SGHTA, CDR2 FQGNSA. The CDR3 loop spans 13 amino acids. For the CDR3, the DNA is TGTGCCAGCAGTTTAGAGAGGCGAGAGACCCAGTACTTC. This translates into CASSLERRETQYF.

This clonotype showed up just once. The junction does not match germline at one end; this may be a read error. V is TRBV13 and J is TRBJ1-1; D uncertain. The CDR3 covers 13 residues. Germline-derived CDR1 and CDR2 are PRHDT and FYEKMQ (reference sequence). CDR3 sequence (DNA): TGTGCCAGCAGTTTAGAAAGTGTAGGTGAAGCTTTCTTT. Translated: CASSLESVGEAFF.

This chain connects TRBV20-1 to TRBJ2-7; D not certain. Trimming stripped 1 base from V and 3 bases from J, with 13 bases between. The CDR3 consists of 14 residues. Germline CDR1 reads DFQATT; CDR2 reads SNEGSKA (reference sequence). CDR3 DNA: TGCAGTGCTAGAGGGTTCGTCTTGGGCTACGAGCAGTACTTC. It codes for CSARGFVLGYEQYF.

As to this clonotype: One end of the junction is discordant with germline, which a read error may explain. The V gene is TRBV20-1, the J gene TRBJ2-5, with D perhaps given as TRBD1 or TRBD2 (6 bases each). The CDR3 loop spans 13 amino acids. Germline V CDR1 and CDR2: DFQATT, SNEGSKA (reference sequence). CDR3 sequence reads: CSTSRTVQETQYF. Written as DNA, the CDR3 is TGCAGTACTAGCCGGACAGTACAAGAGACCCAGTACTTC.

The CDR3 loop reads CASSRLGGGNTDTQYF. CDR3 sequence (DNA): TGCGCCAGCAGCCGACTTGGGGGGGGGAACACAGATACGCAGTATTTT. The V and J genes are TRBV4-1 and TRBJ2-3; 7 nucleotides agree with TRBD2. J gave up 2 bases and V 4 bases, and 9 bases lay outside the gene matches. Germline values: CDR1 MGHRA, CDR2 YSYEKL. The CDR3 covers 16 residues.

This rearrangement joins TRBV9 to TRBJ2-3; 8 bases agree with TRBD2. The V gene's germline CDR1 is SGDLS and CDR2 YYNGEE. CDR3 length: 14 residues. Trimming removed 0 bases from V and 5 bases from J; junction bases left unmatched: 2. CDR3 amino acids: CASSVELAVDTQYF. For the CDR3, the DNA is TGTGCCAGCAGCGTAGAACTAGCGGTAGATACGCAGTATTTT.